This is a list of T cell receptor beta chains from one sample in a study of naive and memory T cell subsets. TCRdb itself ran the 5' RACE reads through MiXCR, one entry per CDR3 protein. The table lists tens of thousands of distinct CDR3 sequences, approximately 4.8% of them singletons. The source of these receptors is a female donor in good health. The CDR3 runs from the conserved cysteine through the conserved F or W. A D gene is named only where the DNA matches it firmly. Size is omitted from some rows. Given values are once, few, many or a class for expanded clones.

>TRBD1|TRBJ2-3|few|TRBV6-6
TGTGCCAGCAGTTACTGGGACAGGGATACAGATACGCAGTATTTT
CASSYWDRDTDTQYF
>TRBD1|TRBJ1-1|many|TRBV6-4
TGTGCCAGCAGCCCAGACAGGGGGCGAGGTCGGTCTGAAGCTTTCTTT
CASSPDRGRGRSEAFF
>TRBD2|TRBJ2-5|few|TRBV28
TGTGCCAGCAGTTTACTAGCGGGAGGGCAGACCCAGTACTTC
CASSLLAGGQTQYF
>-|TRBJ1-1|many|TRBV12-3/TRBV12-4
TGTGCCAGCAGCAGACAGTTGAACACTGAAGCTTTCTTT
CASSRQLNTEAFF
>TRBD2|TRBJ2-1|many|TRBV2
TGTGCCAGCAGTTACTCGGGACTAGCGGGAGTATACAATGAGCAGTTCTTC
CASSYSGLAGVYNEQFF
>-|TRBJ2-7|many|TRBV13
TGTGCCAGCAGCTTAGGGAGAGGGAGCGAGCAGTACTTC
CASSLGRGSEQYF
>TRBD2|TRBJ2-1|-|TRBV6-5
TGTGCCAGCAGTAGAGAACTAGCGGAATACAATGAGCAGTTCTTC
CASSRELAEYNEQFF
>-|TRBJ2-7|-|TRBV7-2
TGTGCCAGCAGCCTAGATGACATAGGGGAGCAGTACTTC
CASSLDDIGEQYF
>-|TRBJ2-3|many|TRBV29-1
TGCAGCGTTTTAGTAACAGATACGCAGTATTTT
CSVLVTDTQYF
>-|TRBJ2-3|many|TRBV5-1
TGCGCCAGCAGCTTATTTGGTCACGGCGGAAGCACAGATACGCAGTATTTT
CASSLFGHGGSTDTQYF
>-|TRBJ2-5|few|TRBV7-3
TGTGCCAGCAGCAACAAGCCGGGACGAGGAGAGACCCAGTACTTC
CASSNKPGRGETQYF
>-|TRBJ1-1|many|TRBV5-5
TGTGCCAGCAGCTTAACGCAGGGTCCCCGAGACACTGAAGCTTTCTTT
CASSLTQGPRDTEAFF
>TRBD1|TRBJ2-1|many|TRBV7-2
TGTGCCAGCAGCTGGACAGGGGGCGCGGGTAATGAGCAGTTCTTC
CASSWTGGAGNEQFF
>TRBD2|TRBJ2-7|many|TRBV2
TGTGCCAGCAACGTACGTCCGGGAGGGATGATATCCTACGAGCAGTACTTC
CASNVRPGGMISYEQYF
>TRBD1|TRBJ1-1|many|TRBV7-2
TGTGCCAGCAGCCCCAGAGGGGGACAGGATTTGGCTGAAGCTTTCTTT
CASSPRGGQDLAEAFF
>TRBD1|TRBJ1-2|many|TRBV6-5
TGTGCCAGCAGTTATGGGACAGGTCGTAACTATGGCTACACCTTC
CASSYGTGRNYGYTF
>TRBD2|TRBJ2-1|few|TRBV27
TGTGCCAGCAGTTTGAAGCCGGGACTACGTAATGAGCAGTTCTTC
CASSLKPGLRNEQFF
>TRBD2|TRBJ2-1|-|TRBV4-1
TGCGCCAGCAGCCAAGCTACGAGCCCCGGCGGGAGGGGTAATGAGCAGTTCTTC
CASSQATSPGGRGNEQFF
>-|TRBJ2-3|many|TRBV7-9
TGTGCCAGCAGCGATCGGCTGAGCACAGATACGCAGTATTTT
CASSDRLSTDTQYF
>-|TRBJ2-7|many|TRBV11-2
TGTGCCAGCAGCCAGGGTTTTGTCTCAAACTACGAGCAGTACTTC
CASSQGFVSNYEQYF
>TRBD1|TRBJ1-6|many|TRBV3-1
TGTGCCAGCAGCGACAGGGTTCGGAATTCACCCCTCCACTTT
CASSDRVRNSPLHF
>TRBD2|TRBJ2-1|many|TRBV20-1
TGCAGCATACTAGCGGGGGTACCCTACAATGAGCAGTTCTTC
CSILAGVPYNEQFF
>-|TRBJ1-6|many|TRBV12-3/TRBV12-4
TGTGCCAGCACTCCCGGGAATTCACCCCTCCACTTT
CASTPGNSPLHF
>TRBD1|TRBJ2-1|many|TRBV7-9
TGTGCCAGCAGCTTAGCCGGTTCGGGACAGGTCAATGAGCAGTTCTTC
CASSLAGSGQVNEQFF
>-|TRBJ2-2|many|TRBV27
TGTGCCAGCAGTCCCCGACGCGGCTCGAACACCGGGGAGCTGTTTTTT
CASSPRRGSNTGELFF
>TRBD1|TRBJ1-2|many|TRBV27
TGTGCCAGCAGTTCCCGGACAGGGGATGGCTACACCTTC
CASSSRTGDGYTF
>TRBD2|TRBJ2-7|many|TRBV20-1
TGCAGTGCTAGAGATGGTACTAGCGGGAGGTACGAGCAGTACTTC
CSARDGTSGRYEQYF
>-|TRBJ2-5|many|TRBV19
TGTGCCAGTAGTATATCGACTGGCGCAACCCAAGAGACCCAGTACTTC
CASSISTGATQETQYF
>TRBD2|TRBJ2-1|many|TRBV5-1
TGCGCCAGCAGCCCTCGGGCTAGCGGGGGGTACAATGAGCAGTTCTTC
CASSPRASGGYNEQFF
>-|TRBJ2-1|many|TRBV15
TGTGCCACCAGCAGGGGGGTAGGTCCCTACAATGAGCAGTTCTTC
CATSRGVGPYNEQFF
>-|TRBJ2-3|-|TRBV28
TGTGCCAGCAGTCCAATGCTGCGGGTCACCCCAGATACGCAGTATTTT
CASSPMLRVTPDTQYF
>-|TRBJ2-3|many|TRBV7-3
TGTGCCAGCAGCCCTCATGGCGGGGTTAGCACAGATACGCAGTATTTT
CASSPHGGVSTDTQYF
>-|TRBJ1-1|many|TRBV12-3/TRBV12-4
TGTGCCAGCAGTCGTAAGCAGGGCATTGAAGCTTTCTTT
CASSRKQGIEAFF
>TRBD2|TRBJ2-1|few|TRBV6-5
TGTGCCAGCAGCCCGGGGGGGGAGCAGTTCTTC
CASSPGGEQFF
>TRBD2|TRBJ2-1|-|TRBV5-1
TGCGCCAGCAGCCCGCAGCGGGACGGCGGTGATGAGCAGTTCTTC
CASSPQRDGGDEQFF
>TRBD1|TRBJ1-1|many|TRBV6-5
TGTGCCAGCAGTCGTCCCGGGACAGGTAACACTGAAGCTTTCTTT
CASSRPGTGNTEAFF
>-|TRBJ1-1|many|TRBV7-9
TGTGCCAGTCAGGGAGGGGAGGTTGAAGCTTTCTTT
CASQGGEVEAFF
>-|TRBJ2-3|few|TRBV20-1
TGCAGTGCTAGACAAAGCACAGATACGCAGTATTTT
CSARQSTDTQYF
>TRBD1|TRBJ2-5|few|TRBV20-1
TGCAGTACACAGGGGTACCAAGAGACCCAGTACTTC
CSTQGYQETQYF
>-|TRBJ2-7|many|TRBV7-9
TGTGCCAGCAGCTTAGCAGGAGGATACGAGCAGTACTTC
CASSLAGGYEQYF
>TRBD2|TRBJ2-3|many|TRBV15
TGTGCCACCAGCAGAACCGGACTAGCGGTCACAGATACGCAGTATTTT
CATSRTGLAVTDTQYF
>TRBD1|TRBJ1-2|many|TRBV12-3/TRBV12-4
TGTGCCAGCAGTCCGGGACAGCCCAACTATGGCTACACCTTC
CASSPGQPNYGYTF
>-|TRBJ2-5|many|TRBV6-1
TGTGCCAGCACCGGACCGGGGGAGACCCAGTACTTC
CASTGPGETQYF
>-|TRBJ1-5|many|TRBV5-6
TGTGCCAGCAGCTTGTGGGGCGGCGGCAATCAGCCCCAGCATTTT
CASSLWGGGNQPQHF
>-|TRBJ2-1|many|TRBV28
TGTGCCAGCAGTTTGATGCGCTCCTACAATGAGCAGTTCTTC
CASSLMRSYNEQFF
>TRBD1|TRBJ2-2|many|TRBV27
TGTGCCAGCAAGACAGGGGGGAACACCGGGGAGCTGTTTTTT
CASKTGGNTGELFF
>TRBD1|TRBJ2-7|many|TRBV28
TGTGCCAGCAGACCTGGGACAGGGGGTCGCGAGCAGTACTTC
CASRPGTGGREQYF
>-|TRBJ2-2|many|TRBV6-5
TGTGCCAGCAGTTATTGGGTAGGAAACACCGGGGAGCTGTTTTTT
CASSYWVGNTGELFF
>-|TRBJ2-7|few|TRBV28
TGTGCCTCTCGGGACGAGTTCTACGAGCAGTACTTC
CASRDEFYEQYF
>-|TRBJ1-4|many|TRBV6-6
TGTGCCAGCATGGGAAATGAAAAACTGTTTTTT
CASMGNEKLFF
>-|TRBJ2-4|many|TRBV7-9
TGTGCCAGCAGCTTAGACCTAGCCAAAAACATTCAGTACTTC
CASSLDLAKNIQYF
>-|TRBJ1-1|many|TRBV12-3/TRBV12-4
TGTGCCAGCAGTTTAGCGGGCAGGAACACTGAAGCCTTCTTT
CASSLAGRNTEAFF
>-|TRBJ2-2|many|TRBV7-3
TGTGCCAGCTCCCCAAGTGGGGGCACCGGGGAGCTGTTTTTT
CASSPSGGTGELFF
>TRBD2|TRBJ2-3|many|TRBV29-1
TGCAGCGCCGCTCGGGGGGTCAGCGATACGCAGTATTTT
CSAARGVSDTQYF
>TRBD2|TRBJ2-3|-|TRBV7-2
TGTGCCAGCAGCTTAGCAATGCCGGGGGCGGGAGGGTGGACAGATACGCAGTATTTT
CASSLAMPGAGGWTDTQYF